A selection of T cell receptor beta chains follows, all from one sample in a study of blood T cell repertoires in COVID-19. The method was immunoSEQ multiplex PCR; TCRdb's version includes in-frame clones alone and lacks a portion of them. The repertoire holds approximately 240,000 clones, with roughly 80% as singletons. The sample comprised peripheral blood. Receptor source: a woman aged 40 to 50 with active or convalescent COVID-19. The CDR3 runs from the conserved cysteine through the conserved F or W. Fields, in order: CDR3 length, D gene, clone size, J gene, V gene, CDR3 protein, CDR3 DNA. The D gene is left open where the match is weak. Rows may omit the clone size; those that give it use once, few, many or a size class.

>12|NA|NA|TRBJ2-3|TRBV3-1/TRBV3-2
CASSPPYGTQYF
TGTGCCAGCAGCCCTCCCTATGGTACGCAGTATTTT
>14|TRBD1|few|TRBJ1-5|TRBV6-5
CASKATGGYQPQHF
TGTGCCAGCAAAGCGACAGGGGGCTATCAGCCCCAGCATTTT
>14|TRBD1|NA|TRBJ1-4|TRBV19
CASSLTGVNEKLFF
TGTGCCAGTAGTTTAACAGGGGTCAATGAAAAACTGTTTTTT
>14|TRBD1|NA|TRBJ1-6|TRBV13
CASSYDRGRSPLHF
TGTGCCAGCAGCTACGACAGGGGGCGTTCACCCCTCCACTTT
>13|NA|NA|TRBJ2-7|TRBV28
CASSSGTTDEQYF
TGTGCCAGCAGCTCCGGGACAACCGACGAGCAGTACTTC
>13|NA|NA|TRBJ1-1|TRBV10-1
CASSRQVDSEAFF
TGCGCCAGCAGTCGACAGGTTGATTCTGAAGCTTTCTTT
>17|NA|NA|TRBJ2-2|TRBV5-5
CASSLGPFRGGTGELFF
TGTGCCAGCAGCTTGGGCCCTTTTCGGGGAGGCACCGGGGAGCTGTTTTTT
>14|TRBD2|NA|TRBJ2-3|TRBV6-5
CASKGTSGADTQYF
TGTGCCAGCAAGGGGACTAGCGGTGCAGATACGCAGTATTTT
>16|TRBD2|NA|TRBJ2-1|TRBV3-1/TRBV3-2
CASSPDGTSGANEQFF
TGTGCCAGCAGCCCCGATGGGACTAGCGGGGCCAATGAGCAGTTCTTC
>16|TRBD2|NA|TRBJ2-5|TRBV7-2
CASSLVGAGVGETQYF
TGTGCCAGCAGCTTAGTCGGTGCGGGGGTGGGAGAGACCCAGTACTTC
>15|TRBD1|NA|TRBJ1-2|TRBV7-6
CASSPATGDYNGYTF
TGTGCCAGCAGCCCGGCGACAGGGGATTATAATGGCTACACCTTC
>16|TRBD1|NA|TRBJ1-1|TRBV10-1
CASSDHDRDKDTEAFF
TGCGCCAGCAGTGACCATGACAGGGACAAAGACACTGAAGCTTTCTTT
>14|TRBD1|NA|TRBJ1-1|TRBV4-1
CASSHVLGHRGAFF
TGCGCCAGCAGCCATGTACTGGGACACAGGGGGGCTTTCTTT
>13|TRBD1|NA|TRBJ1-5|TRBV28
CASSHDRVGPQHF
TGTGCCAGCAGTCACGACAGGGTGGGGCCCCAGCATTTT
>15|NA|NA|TRBJ2-3|TRBV5-1
CASRQGPPRTDTQYF
TGCGCCAGCAGGCAGGGGCCCCCGAGGACAGATACGCAGTATTTT
>18|TRBD1|NA|TRBJ2-2|TRBV4-2
CASSQASTGQGNTGELFF
TGTGCCAGCAGCCAAGCCTCCACGGGACAGGGTAACACCGGGGAGCTGTTTTTT
>12|NA|NA|TRBJ1-1|TRBV10-3
CAISDFREGAFF
TGTGCCATCAGTGACTTCAGGGAGGGAGCTTTCTTT
>18|NA|many|TRBJ2-7|TRBV28
CASSFSLPRGDLSYEQYF
TGTGCCAGCAGTTTTAGCTTGCCCAGGGGGGACCTCTCCTACGAGCAGTACTTC
>16|TRBD1|NA|TRBJ2-7|TRBV28
CASSVTGTGRSYEQYF
TGTGCCAGCAGTGTAACCGGGACAGGGAGATCCTACGAGCAGTACTTC
>17|TRBD1|NA|TRBJ1-6|TRBV7-9
CASSRSRDRGFNSPLHF
TGTGCCAGCAGCCGCTCCCGGGACAGAGGATTTAATTCACCCCTCCACTTT
>11|NA|NA|TRBJ2-1|TRBV20-1
CSASRWNEQFF
TGCAGTGCTAGTCGGTGGAATGAGCAGTTCTTC
>15|TRBD1|NA|TRBJ2-1|TRBV7-8
CASSLGQGKRNEQFF
TGTGCCAGCAGCTTAGGACAGGGCAAGCGCAATGAGCAGTTCTTC